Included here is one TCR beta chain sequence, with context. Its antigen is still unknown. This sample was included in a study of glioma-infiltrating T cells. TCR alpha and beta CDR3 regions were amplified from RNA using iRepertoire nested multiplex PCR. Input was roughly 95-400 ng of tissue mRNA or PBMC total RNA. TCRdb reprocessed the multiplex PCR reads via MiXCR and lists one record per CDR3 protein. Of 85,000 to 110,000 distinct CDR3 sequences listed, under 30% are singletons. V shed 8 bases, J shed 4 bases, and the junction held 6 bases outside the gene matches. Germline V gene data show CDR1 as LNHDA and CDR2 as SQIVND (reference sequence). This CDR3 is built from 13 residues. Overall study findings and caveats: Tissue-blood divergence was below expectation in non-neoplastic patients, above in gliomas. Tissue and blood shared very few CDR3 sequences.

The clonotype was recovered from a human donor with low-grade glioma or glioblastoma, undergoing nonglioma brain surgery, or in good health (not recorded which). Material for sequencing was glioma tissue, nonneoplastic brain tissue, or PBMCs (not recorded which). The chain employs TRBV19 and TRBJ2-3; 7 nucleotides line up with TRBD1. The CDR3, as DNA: TGTGCCAGTCAGCGGACAGGTGCAGATACGCAGTATTTT. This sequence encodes CASQRTGADTQYF. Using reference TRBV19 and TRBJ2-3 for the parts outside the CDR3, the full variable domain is DGGITQSPKYLFRKEGQNVTLSCEQNLNHDAMYWYRQDPGQGLRLIYYSQIVNDFQKGDIAEGYSVSREKKESFPLTVTSAQKNPTAFYLCASQRTGADTQYFGPGTRLTVL.